The sequence of this T cell receptor (beta chain) was determined in a study of beta chain features in type 1 diabetes. As every portion of the isolated RNA was reverse transcribed, the sequencing read expressed TCRB transcripts. Each sample of naive, central memory or regulatory T cells had, on average, roughly 3.5 million reads. Profiling relied on immunoSEQ multiplex PCR, and the TCRdb table lists in-frame clones only, not all of them. The sample carries under 950,000 clones, roughly 17% recorded once. This clonotype was obtained from a woman aged 18-35 years in good health. The sequencing input was naive CD4+ T cells from blood.

CDR3: CASSANGTSGIPSYEQYF. CDR3 nucleotides: TGTGCCAGCAGCGCTAACGGGACTAGCGGGATACCCTCCTACGAGCAGTACTTC. The chain employs TRBV7-2 and TRBJ2-7; 13 bases map to TRBD2. The V segment lost 5 bases and the J segment 0 bases; nucleotides outside the gene matches: 10. Germline V CDR1 and CDR2: SGHTA, FQGNSA. The CDR3 covers 18 residues.